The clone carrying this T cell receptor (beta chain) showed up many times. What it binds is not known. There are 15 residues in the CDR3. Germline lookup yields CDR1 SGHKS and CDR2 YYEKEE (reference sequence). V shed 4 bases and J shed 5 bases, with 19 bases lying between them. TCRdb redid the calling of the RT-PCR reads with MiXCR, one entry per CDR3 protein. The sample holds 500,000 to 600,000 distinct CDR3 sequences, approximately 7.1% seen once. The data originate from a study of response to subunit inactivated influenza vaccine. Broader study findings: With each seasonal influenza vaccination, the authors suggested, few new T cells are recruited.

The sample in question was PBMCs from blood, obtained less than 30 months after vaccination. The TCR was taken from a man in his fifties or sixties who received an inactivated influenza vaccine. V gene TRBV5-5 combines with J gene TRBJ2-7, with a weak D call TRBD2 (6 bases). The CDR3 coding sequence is TGTGCCAGCAGCCTAGATGCTAGCAGGAGGGACGAGCAGTACTTC. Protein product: CASSLDASRRDEQYF.